The sequence of this T cell receptor beta chain was determined in a study of T cells expressing NK-cell markers. Study at large: It was from sorted CD3+CD56+NKG2C+, CD3+CD56+NKG2C- and CD3+CD56-NKG2C+ T cells that TCR beta repertoires came.

Reprocessing the 5' RACE reads, TCRdb reports a single entry for every CDR3 protein and omits DNA. The sample totals around 380,000 distinct CDR3 sequences. This TCR came from a woman aged 45-65 years in good health. The sample comprised blood T cells: a sorted CD56 or NKG2C T cell subset, CD4+ or CD8+ T cells, or bulk PBMC T cells (not recorded which).

The CDR3 sequence is CATSQSDFYGYTF. J is TRBJ1-2 and V is TRBV24-1. Germline CDR1 is KGHDR and CDR2 is SFDVKD. CDR3 length equals 13 residues.